The 12 T cell receptor beta chains in this list originate from one sample, sequenced in a study of T cell responses to AZD1222 COVID-19 vaccine. Sequencing was performed with immunoSEQ multiplex PCR; in TCRdb, only in-frame clones are kept and a portion is missing. The table has roughly 24,000 clones, 88% seen once. Sequenced material: peripheral blood, taken 28 days after the second AZD1222 dose. The receptors were sampled from an adult who received the AZD1222 COVID-19 vaccine.

The chain joins TRBV10-1 to TRBJ2-7, with 7 bases fitting TRBD1. This CDR3 has 13 residues. Germline lookup yields CDR1 WNHNN and CDR2 SYGVQD (reference sequence). V lost 5 bases to trimming and J lost 3 bases; unmatched junction nucleotides: 4. The CDR3 is CASSWDSDYEQYF. The CDR3 region has the DNA TGCGCCAGCAGTTGGGACAGTGACTACGAGCAGTACTTC.

The chain has TRBV7-6 and TRBJ2-1; D is tentatively TRBD1 or TRBD2 (5 bases each). CDR1 is SGHVS and CDR2 is FNYEAQ in the germline V gene. This CDR3 spans 15 amino acids. The V end lost 5 bases, the J end lost 2 bases, and 13 bases lay between the germline ends. The CDR3 protein is CASSLGTATYNEQFF. The DNA of the CDR3 is TGTGCCAGCAGCCTCGGGACGGCAACCTACAATGAGCAGTTCTTC.

The rearrangement links TRBV27 to TRBJ2-7, with TRBD1 as a possible D gene (6 bases). This CDR3 spans 12 amino acids. V lost 3 bases, J lost 11 bases, and 14 bases lay in between. Germline V lookup: CDR1 MNHEY, CDR2 SMNVEV (reference sequence). The CDR3 spells CASSFQQGSEYF. CDR3 in DNA: TGTGCCAGCAGTTTCCAACAGGGTAGTGAGTACTTC.

This clone was detected a few times. Other DNA sequences in this specimen translate into the identical CDR3. The rearrangement joins TRBV18 to TRBJ2-2; unclear D gene. The length of the CDR3 is 16 residues. Germline V gene lookup returns CDR1 KGHSH and CDR2 LQKENI. Trimming pared 0 bases from V and 0 bases from J, leaving 8 bases between. The CDR3 sequence: CASSPPQRTNTGELFF. The CDR3 DNA sequence: TGTGCCAGCTCACCACCGCAAAGGACGAACACCGGGGAGCTGTTTTTT. Drawing the rest from reference TRBV18 and TRBJ2-2, the complete variable domain is NAGVMQNPRHLVRRRGQEARLRCSPMKGHSHVYWYRQLPEEGLKFMVYLQKENIIDESGMPKERFSAEFPKEGPSILRIQQVVRGDSAAYFCASSPPQRTNTGELFFGEGSRLTVL.

This chain uses TRBV6-8 with TRBJ1-5; TRBD1 matches 7 bases. Germline V gene lookup returns CDR1 MNHGY and CDR2 SAAAGT. The CDR3 runs 19 residues. Losses at the gene ends were 0 bases for V and 3 bases for J; bases not matched to a gene: 14. The CDR3 DNA follows: TGTGCCAGCAGTTACTCGGGGACAGAAAAGTACGTATTCAATCAGCCCCAGCATTTT. Translated, it gives CASSYSGTEKYVFNQPQHF.

This chain joins TRBV4-3 and TRBJ1-2, with 11 bases identical to TRBD1. Germline V gene data show CDR1 as LGHNA and CDR2 as YSLEER. J was trimmed by 3 bases and V by 0 bases; bases with no gene match: 12. This CDR3 spans 19 amino acids. DNA for the CDR3: TGCGCCAGCAGCCAAGATACGGTCTTGGGACAGGGGGATCACTATGGCTACACCTTC. Amino acids: CASSQDTVLGQGDHYGYTF.

The CDR3 spells CASTLAPGQPMGYTF. CDR3 DNA: TGTGCCAGTACATTAGCGCCGGGACAGCCCATGGGCTACACCTTC. The chain recombines TRBV19 with TRBJ1-2, with TRBD1 identical over 7 bases. The germline V gene encodes CDR1 LNHDA and CDR2 SQIVND (reference sequence). The length of the CDR3 is 15 residues. Trimming removed 7 bases from V and 8 bases from J; junction bases left unmatched: 16.

This clone has just one count. The V gene is TRBV6-1, the J gene TRBJ1-1; D is uncertain. V lost 3 bases, J lost 6 bases, and 11 bases lay in between. Germline V lookup: CDR1 MNHNS, CDR2 SASEGT. This CDR3 comprises 13 residues. In DNA form, the CDR3 reads TGTGCCAGCAGTGACAGGACCCGCGCTGAAGCTTTCTTT. Its translation is CASSDRTRAEAFF.

This clone was found a few times. The rearrangement joins TRBV4-1 to TRBJ1-2; 9 bases map to TRBD1. The CDR3 extends over 16 amino acids. With 2 bases clipped from V and 5 bases from J, the junction kept 9 bases outside the gene matches. CDR1 is MGHRA and CDR2 is YSYEKL in the germline V gene. CDR3 coding DNA: TGCGCCAGCAGCCAAATAACAGGGGGCGCACAATATGGCTACACCTTC. Its protein is CASSQITGGAQYGYTF.

This chain connects TRBV6-9 to TRBJ1-2; D is unclear. Trimming stripped 9 bases from V and 5 bases from J, with 31 bases between. Germline V gene lookup returns CDR1 MNHGY and CDR2 SVAAGI. The CDR3 sequence is 18 residues long. Here the CDR3 DNA reads TGTGCCAGATTTCGGGAGTCGGTCTGTTATGGGCAGTCGTATGGCTACACCTTC. It translates to CARFRESVCYGQSYGYTF.

The chain couples TRBV19 to TRBJ2-7; tentative D call: TRBD2 (7 bases). Per the germline V gene, CDR1 is LNHDA and CDR2 is SQIVND (reference sequence). V lost 7 bases and J lost 2, with 15 bases in between. The CDR3 contains 14 residues. CDR3 DNA sequence: TGTGCCAGTAAGGCAGGGAGGGGGACCTACGAGCAGTACTTC. Residues: CASKAGRGTYEQYF.

The chain uses TRBV19 and TRBJ2-7; D gene uncertain. This CDR3 spans 15 amino acids. Germline values: CDR1 LNHDA, CDR2 SQIVND (reference sequence). Trimming took off 3 bases at V and 3 bases at J, with 15 bases between the two ends. DNA for the CDR3: TGTGCCAGTAGTATCGCGGCAGAAGCCCACTACGAGCAGTACTTC. This gives the protein CASSIAAEAHYEQYF.